The next 12 T cell receptor beta chains were all read from a single sample in a study of shared T cell receptors in the human thymus. Profiled with immunoSEQ multiplex PCR; TCRdb holds only in-frame clones, not every one. This table holds 550,000 to 800,000 clones, approximately 83% found once. This same sample was also part of a study on human thymus T cells.

The sample consisted of thymocytes. The source is a girl under two years old with a congenital heart defect.

V and J are TRBV7-2 and TRBJ2-7, with D possibly being TRBD2 (6 bases). Trimming pared 5 bases from V and 1 base from J, leaving 9 bases between. Germline V CDR1 and CDR2: SGHTA, FQGNSA. CDR3 size: 13 residues. The CDR3 DNA reads as TGTGCCAGCAGCCTAAGCGGGTCCTACGAGCAGTACTTC. Its translation: CASSLSGSYEQYF.

V is TRBV4-2 and J is TRBJ1-2; D may be TRBD1 (6 bases). CDR1 and CDR2 (germline): LGHNA, YNFKEQ. Trimming removed 3 bases from V and 3 bases from J, with 14 bases in between. The CDR3 has 15 amino acids. The CDR3 loop is CASSHETDRHYGYTF. The CDR3 region has the DNA TGTGCCAGCAGCCACGAAACAGACAGGCACTATGGCTACACCTTC.

The CDR3 here is CASSQGPNEKLFF. The CDR3, as DNA: TGTGCCAGCAGTCAGGGCCCTAATGAAAAACTGTTTTTT. This chain links TRBV14 with TRBJ1-4; D is perhaps TRBD1 (5 bases). The CDR3 is made up of 13 amino acids. CDR1 and CDR2 (germline): SGHDN, FVKESK. Trimming removed 6 bases at V and 3 bases at J, with 8 bases between.

CDR3 DNA sequence: TGTGCCAGCAGCGTTAGCACAGGGACTGAAGCTTTCTTT. This encodes CASSVSTGTEAFF. V usage is TRBV9 and J usage is TRBJ1-1; D is perhaps TRBD1 (6 bases). Between the trimmed V and J ends, which lost 2 bases and 5 bases, there was a span of 10 bases. Germline V gene sequence: CDR1 SGDLS, CDR2 YYNGEE. The CDR3 totals 13 residues.

The V call is TRBV4-1, the J call TRBJ2-3; TRBD1 matches 7 bases. CDR1 and CDR2 (germline): MGHRA, YSYEKL. Germline trimming cut 0 bases from V and 5 bases from J; bases unmatched to any gene: 11. The CDR3 is 17 amino acids. The CDR3 spells CASSQDDRGRPVDTQYF. DNA for the CDR3: TGCGCCAGCAGCCAAGATGATAGGGGGCGTCCTGTAGATACGCAGTATTTT.

The chain links TRBV5-4 to TRBJ2-7; perhaps TRBD2 as D (6 bases). CDR3 size: 14 residues. V lost 4 bases, J lost 9 bases, and 20 bases lay in between. CDR1 and CDR2 from the germline V gene are SGHNT and YYREEE (reference sequence). This chain's CDR3 is CASSQDGGFLGQYF. The CDR3 DNA follows: TGTGCCAGCAGCCAGGATGGGGGGTTCCTAGGGCAGTACTTC. The variable domain in full, with the rest retrieved from reference TRBV5-4 and TRBJ2-7, is ETGVTQSPTHLIKTRGQQVTLRCSSQSGHNTVSWYQQALGQGPQFIFQYYREEENGRGNFPPRFSGLQFPNYSSELNVNALELDDSALYLCASSQDGGFLGQYFGPGTRLTVT.

The J gene is TRBJ2-7, the V gene TRBV2, with 7 nucleotides matching TRBD2. J gave up 3 bases and V 1 base, and 9 bases lay outside the gene matches. The CDR3 covers 16 residues. Germline V gives CDR1 SNHLY, CDR2 FYNNEI. The DNA for the CDR3 is TGTGCCAGCAGTGAAGTTTGGCTCGGGGGGAACTACGAGCAGTACTTC. Encoded protein: CASSEVWLGGNYEQYF.

V is TRBV15 and J is TRBJ1-1; 8 nucleotides agree with TRBD1. Germline CDR1 is LNHNV and CDR2 is YYDKDF (reference sequence). The CDR3 is made up of 14 amino acids. V shed 1 base and J 10 bases; nucleotides not matched to a gene: 8. CDR3 protein: CATSRVQGARGAFF. CDR3 nucleotide sequence: TGTGCCACCAGCAGAGTGCAGGGGGCGCGTGGAGCTTTCTTT.

The chain recombines TRBV28 with TRBJ1-2; unclear D gene. The CDR3 loop spans 13 amino acids. Germline loops: CDR1 MDHEN, CDR2 SYDVKM. V gave up 5 bases and J gave up 8 bases, with 15 bases separating them. CDR3 DNA: TGTGCCAGCAGTCCCCCGATATTACGGGGCTACACCTTC. Translated, it gives CASSPPILRGYTF.

This sequence joins TRBV5-1 and TRBJ2-5, with TRBD2 identical over 10 bases. The CDR3 length is 15 residues. V lost 5 bases to trimming and J lost 5 bases; unmatched junction nucleotides: 9. Germline values: CDR1 SGHRS, CDR2 YFSETQ. Here the CDR3 reads CASRLAGGLPETQYF. The CDR3 region has the DNA TGCGCCAGCAGATTAGCGGGGGGCCTCCCGGAGACCCAGTACTTC.

The rearrangement links TRBV7-9 to TRBJ1-2; D call uncertain. Germline CDR1 is SEHNR and CDR2 is FQNEAQ (reference sequence). The CDR3 consists of 14 residues. The ends were cut back, 3 bases at V and 8 bases at J, with 16 bases in the middle. DNA of the CDR3: TGTGCCAGCAGCTTCGACCGATCCTCGAGGGGCTACACCTTC. It specifies CASSFDRSSRGYTF.

V gene TRBV6-1 combines with J gene TRBJ1-2; no clear D gene. V was trimmed by 10 bases and J by 8 bases, leaving 14 bases between them. Germline V gene lookup returns CDR1 MNHNS and CDR2 SASEGT. This CDR3 has 11 amino acids. The CDR3: CATMGHQGYTF. The CDR3 DNA is TGTGCCACCATGGGCCACCAGGGCTACACCTTC.